This T cell receptor (beta chain) was sequenced during a study of CXCR3-negative and CXCR3-positive naive CD8 T cells (dated by TCRdb to about 2019). As for the study more broadly: In total, some 130 million TRB reads were obtained, corresponding to roughly 1.5 +/- 0.3 million reads per library. For the TRBV-TRBJ cluster analysis, the naive subsets came from 5 or 6 donors, while the memory cells came from 3 donors. Data from ten to twelve donors, pooled across two independent experiments, went into the diversity and physicochemical repertoire analyses.

Each CD8+ T cell subset was flow-sorted in triplicate, with under 350,000 cells per subset placed directly into RLT lysis buffer. Standard density gradient centrifugation was used to isolate peripheral blood mononuclear cells from buffy coats. Total RNA was extracted from sorted cells using an RNeasy Mini Kit. TCRdb names NextSeq 550 as the instrument used. The Human TCR Profiling Kit (MiLaboratory) was used to prepare UMI-labeled 5' RACE TRB cDNA libraries. The full amount of extracted RNA was used for cDNA synthesis, and the full amount of resulting cDNA was used for PCR amplification. Libraries were prepared in parallel using an identical number of PCR cycles. In the original analysis: With a minimum of two reads required per UMI, MIGEC and MiXCR pulled out about 50,000 +/- 10,000 unique UMI-labeled TRB cDNA molecules from each library. An average of approximately 40,000 +/- 10,000 functional in-frame TRB CDR3 nucleotide clonotypes without stop codons was found per library. Diversity metrics, including normalized Shannon-Wiener and Chao1, were computed in VDJtools after downsampling to 5000 UMI-labeled TRB molecules per sample. Clonotype-size-weighted physicochemical properties of the central five CDR3 residues (interaction energy, strength, volume and Kidera factor 4) were computed in VDJtools. Each CDR3 protein sequence appears as one entry after TCRdb reprocessed the reads, and no DNA is included. TCRdb, not the authors, supplied the V and J calls. This sample's table contains approximately 45,000 distinct CDR3 sequences. Approximately 14% of the sample belongs to the ten largest clones.

The germline V gene yields MDHEN for CDR1 and SYDVKM for CDR2. From cysteine to phenylalanine, the CDR3 is 16 amino acids long. DNA for this receptor is not on file. The full study reports these points: Freshly isolated PBMCs were used for most assays because CXCR3 expression went down partially after cryopreservation. TRBV-TRBJ usage was similar between naive CXCR3-negative and CXCR3-positive cells from the same donor, while memory cells showed distinct patterns. Surface CD5, linked to self-reactivity in mice, was comparable between naive subsets; TCR interaction strength was therefore also inferred from TRB CDR3 physicochemical properties. Repertoire diversity was comparably high in both naive subsets but much lower in memory CD8+ T cells.

As for this clonotype: What antigen it recognizes has not been identified.

The sequence derives from a human donor in good health. Some clones in this sample may be carry-over from other donors' samples. The sequence joins TRBV28 to TRBJ1-4. Material for sequencing was memory CD8+ T cells from blood. Reading the label with the study, this specimen's cell subset or site is: conventional CD8+ memory T cells (TMEM), sorted as controls. The CDR3 protein sequence reads: CASSTREGGVNEKLFF.